Sequencing of this T cell receptor (beta chain) was carried out in a study of cytomegalovirus exposure and HLA in healthy donors. In germline, CDR1 is SNHLY, CDR2 FYNNEI. V lost 4 bases, J lost 3 bases, and 3 bases stayed unmatched. The CDR3 runs to 15 residues. PCR amplification relied on 60 Vbeta primers (plus 13 Jbeta primers). Repertoires were generated with immunoSEQ multiplex PCR, while TCRdb's copy carries only in-frame clones and drops some. Of roughly 100,000 clones detected, roughly 76% appear once; the ten largest clones hold 6.9%. The J gene is TRBJ2-5, the V gene TRBV2; TRBD1 aligns across 12 bases. The clonotype originates from a man younger than 45 in good health and CMV-seropositive. Sequencing was carried out using PBMCs. The CDR3 spells CASSGGTGGEETQYF. CDR3 coding DNA: TGTGCCAGCAGTGGAGGGACAGGGGGCGAAGAGACCCAGTACTTC.